These 23 T cell receptor beta chains share one sample of origin, sequenced in a study of T cells expressing NK-cell markers. TCRdb re-called the 5' RACE reads and catalogs CDR3 proteins one per entry, DNA excluded. The sample data list about 390,000 distinct CDR3 sequences. The sequenced material came from blood T cells: a sorted CD56 or NKG2C T cell subset, CD4+ or CD8+ T cells, or bulk PBMC T cells (not recorded which). The receptors here all came from a woman in her 50s in good health.

The chain uses TRBV5-1 and TRBJ2-2; with no DNA, the TCRdb D assignment of TRBD1 cannot be verified. The germline V gene encodes CDR1 SGHRS and CDR2 YFSETQ. There are 15 residues in the CDR3. The CDR3 is CASSLKAPVVGELFF.

This chain joins TRBV4-1 and TRBJ1-4; TCRdb proposes TRBD1, but this gene call is untestable without DNA. The germline V gene encodes CDR1 MGHRA and CDR2 YSYEKL. The CDR3 runs to 17 residues. The CDR3 loop is CASSRGSAGQANEKLFF.

V usage is TRBV10-2 and J usage is TRBJ1-1; TCRdb gives TRBD1 as the D gene, but with no DNA this cannot be confirmed. Germline CDR1 and CDR2: WSHSY and SAAADI. The CDR3 length is 14 residues. The CDR3: CASSEHTGVTEAFF.

The rearrangement uses TRBV14 and TRBJ2-7. This CDR3 has 13 amino acids. Germline V gene data show CDR1 as SGHDN and CDR2 as FVKESK. This chain's CDR3 is CASSQDYGLEQYF. The complete variable domain, with remaining parts taken from reference TRBV14 and TRBJ2-7, reads EAGVTQFPSHSVIEKGQTVTLRCDPISGHDNLYWYRRVMGKEIKFLLHFVKESKQDESGMPNNRFLAERTGGTYSTLKVQPAELEDSGVYFCASSQDYGLEQYFGPGTRLTVT.

The CDR3 loop reads CASSYQGVWGNEQFF. The chain is built from TRBV12-3 or TRBV12-4 and TRBJ2-1; TCRdb's D call of TRBD1 is untestable without DNA. The CDR3 sequence is 15 residues long.

This chain uses TRBV5-1 with TRBJ1-1; TCRdb picks TRBD1, but there is no DNA to check that call. Germline CDR1 SGHRS, CDR2 YFSETQ. This CDR3 spans 16 amino acids. The CDR3: CASSYGGQGRNTEAFF.

V usage is TRBV20-1 and J usage is TRBJ2-3; TCRdb reports TRBD1, a call that lacks DNA to check it against. The CDR3 totals 17 residues. Germline V gene data show CDR1 as DFQATT and CDR2 as SNEGSKA (reference sequence). CDR3 residues: CSARGRGLLTSTDTQYF.

The chain uses TRBV11-1 and TRBJ2-1; checking the TCRdb D call of TRBD2 is not possible without DNA. Germline lookup yields CDR1 SGHAT and CDR2 FQDESV (reference sequence). This CDR3 is 14 amino acids long. CDR3 amino acids: CATQGTSGSNEQFF. Full variable domain (missing parts from reference TRBV11-1 and TRBJ2-1): EAEVAQSPRYKITEKSQAVAFWCDPISGHATLYWYRQILGQGPELLVQFQDESVVDDSQLPKDRFSAERLKGVDSTLKIQPAELGDSAMYLCATQGTSGSNEQFFGPGTRLTVL.

This rearrangement joins TRBV7-9 to TRBJ2-3. The CDR3 length is 16 residues. Looked up from germline, CDR1 is SEHNR and CDR2 is FQNEAQ (reference sequence). Here the CDR3 reads CASSLDDYRSTDTQYF.

The V call is TRBV4-1, the J call TRBJ2-1; TCRdb indicates TRBD2, and absent DNA this call remains unverified. Per the germline V gene, CDR1 is MGHRA and CDR2 is YSYEKL. This CDR3 has 14 amino acids. This CDR3 reads CASSQVLTRGEQFF.

The rearrangement joins TRBV19 to TRBJ2-3; TCRdb designates TRBD2, a call that cannot be tested without DNA. The CDR3 length is 16 residues. The germline V gene encodes CDR1 LNHDA and CDR2 SQIVND (reference sequence). The CDR3 protein is CASSSLLAGDGYTQYF.

V usage is TRBV20-1 and J usage is TRBJ2-1; the TCRdb call, TRBD1, lacks DNA for checking. CDR3 length equals 16 residues. Germline-derived CDR1 and CDR2 are DFQATT and SNEGSKA (reference sequence). This CDR3 is CSARDGASLSRNEQFF.

The chain has TRBV29-1 and TRBJ2-1; TCRdb picks TRBD1, but there is no DNA to check that call. This CDR3 spans 16 amino acids. Per germline, CDR1 SQVTM and CDR2 ANQGSEA. CDR3 in amino acids: CSVDRPGAGVGNEQFF.

V is TRBV20-1 and J is TRBJ2-1; TCRdb indicates TRBD2, and absent DNA this call remains unverified. Germline values: CDR1 DFQATT, CDR2 SNEGSKA (reference sequence). This CDR3 has 16 amino acids. The CDR3 region is CSAGGGTSGSSYEQFF.

The chain is built from TRBV2 and TRBJ1-2. Germline-derived CDR1 and CDR2 are SNHLY and FYNNEI. The CDR3 length is 14 residues. The CDR3 region is CASSEMRAGNGYTF.

This sequence joins TRBV6-1 and TRBJ2-4. Germline-derived CDR1 and CDR2 are MNHNS and SASEGT. This CDR3 has 13 amino acids. CDR3 sequence: CASLGIAKNIQYF.

The CDR3 loop is CASSTSFGELFF. The V call is TRBV18, the J call TRBJ2-2. The CDR3 length is 12 residues. The germline V gene has CDR1 KGHSH and CDR2 LQKENI.

J is TRBJ2-1 and V is TRBV4-1; TCRdb lists TRBD2, though no DNA is available to test this call. The CDR3 totals 16 residues. Germline values: CDR1 MGHRA, CDR2 YSYEKL. The CDR3 here is CASSHPIAGHYNEQFF.

The chain combines TRBV10-3 with TRBJ1-2; TCRdb reports TRBD1, a call that lacks DNA to check it against. Germline loops: CDR1 ENHRY, CDR2 SYGVKD. CDR3 length equals 12 residues. The CDR3 loop is CASTGTGDGYTF.

This sequence joins TRBV20-1 and TRBJ2-1; the TCRdb D gene call, TRBD1, has no DNA to confirm it. The germline V gene has CDR1 DFQATT and CDR2 SNEGSKA (reference sequence). There are 15 residues in the CDR3. The CDR3 loop reads CSASRAGVTYNEQFF.

The CDR3 spells CSARAESSYNSPLHF. The chain joins TRBV20-1 to TRBJ1-6. Germline CDR1 is DFQATT and CDR2 is SNEGSKA (reference sequence). The CDR3 has 15 residues.

This CDR3 reads CATSRDLGGDPWAFF. The gene calls are TRBV15 and TRBJ1-1; TCRdb's D gene call, TRBD1, goes unchecked for lack of DNA. The germline gives CDR1 LNHNV, CDR2 YYDKDF (reference sequence). CDR3 size: 15 residues.

This chain uses TRBV24-1 with TRBJ2-3; no DNA is available, so the TRBD1 call from TCRdb remains unchecked. The CDR3 contains 17 residues. Looked up from germline, CDR1 is KGHDR and CDR2 is SFDVKD. This CDR3 reads CATSDRLRDRGTDTQYF.